A single sample gave rise to the 6 T cell receptor beta chains below, sequenced in a study of blood T cell repertoires in COVID-19 (TCRdb year 2020). Library preparation used the immunoSEQ multiplex PCR assay. TCRdb stores this immuneACCESS table with in-frame sequences only. Part of the clones is absent; in the studies checked, under half of the shortfall reflects unresolved V genes, and no reason is known for the rest. The sample table lists about 140,000 clones, around 85% of them with a count of one. The top ten clones comprise just under 3% of the sample. The sequenced sample consisted of peripheral blood. These receptors all come from a man over 45 with acute or convalescent COVID-19.

J is TRBJ2-2 and V is TRBV6-6, with 9 bases identical to TRBD1. V dropped 6 bases and J dropped 5; count of bases not matched to a gene: 10. Germline loops: CDR1 MNHNY, CDR2 SVGAGI (reference sequence). CDR3 size: 16 residues. CDR3 residues: CASSETQGALTGELFF. In DNA, the CDR3 is TGTGCCAGCAGCGAAACACAGGGGGCTCTAACCGGGGAGCTGTTTTTT.

The chain couples TRBV5-1 to TRBJ2-3; unclear D gene. The CDR3 sequence is 13 residues long. Germline V gene lookup returns CDR1 SGHRS and CDR2 YFSETQ. V lost 4 bases and J 2 bases, leaving 8 bases between the germline ends. The CDR3 DNA reads TGCGCCAGCAGCATAGACAACACAGATACGCAGTATTTT. Protein: CASSIDNTDTQYF.

The chain has TRBV19 and TRBJ2-1; D call uncertain. This CDR3 contains 13 residues. V gave up 1 base and J gave up 5 bases, with 6 bases separating them. Germline V gene sequence: CDR1 LNHDA, CDR2 SQIVND (reference sequence). In DNA, the CDR3 is TGTGCCAGTAGTATAGCAAGAGACAATGAGCAGTTCTTC. Translated, it gives CASSIARDNEQFF.

This clone was seen once. This chain uses TRBV2 with TRBJ1-6; 7 bases agree with TRBD1. The CDR3 is 17 amino acids. V lost 7 bases and J lost 0; bases outside the gene matches: 9. Germline CDR1 SNHLY, CDR2 FYNNEI. This CDR3 is CASTLRQGSSYNSPLHF. The CDR3 nucleotides read TGTGCCAGCACCCTTAGACAGGGAAGCTCCTATAATTCACCCCTCCACTTT.

V and J are TRBV2 and TRBJ2-5; perhaps TRBD2 as D (6 bases). The CDR3 covers 15 residues. V was clipped by 5 bases and J by 0 bases, with 13 bases between them. Germline CDR1 is SNHLY and CDR2 is FYNNEI. The CDR3 sequence: CASSPGGKNQETQYF. The CDR3 bases are TGTGCCAGCAGTCCTGGGGGGAAGAACCAAGAGACCCAGTACTTC.

This rearrangement joins TRBV5-1 to TRBJ2-7; no firm D call. This CDR3 has 15 amino acids. V lost 2 bases, J lost 0 bases, and 12 bases lay in between. The germline V gene encodes CDR1 SGHRS and CDR2 YFSETQ. In nucleotides, the CDR3 is TGCGCCAGCAGCTTTAGAGCTACTGCCTCCTACGAGCAGTACTTC. Protein: CASSFRATASYEQYF.